This T cell receptor (beta chain) was captured by sequencing in a study of spatial heterogeneity in lung cancer. Time point specified: sample taken at primary tumor resection. Points from the study as a whole: At tumor resection, ubiquitous expanded TCRs were detected in blood more often than later.

This clonotype occurred a few times. Antigen: not known. Single TCR cDNA molecules each had their own unique molecular identifier. From the 5' RACE reads, TCRdb called clonotypes with MiXCR, one entry per CDR3 protein. The sample records 60,000 to 90,000 distinct CDR3 sequences, around 7.3% being singletons. Sequencing was performed on PBMCs, taken at surgery. The TCR sequence derives from a male donor with early-stage non-small cell lung cancer.

The chain's CDR3 is CASSPTPLGSYEQYF. In nucleotides, the CDR3 is TGTGCCAGCAGTCCTACACCCCTCGGCTCCTACGAGCAGTACTTC. V and J are TRBV2 and TRBJ2-7; no definite D call. CDR1 and CDR2 from the germline V gene are SNHLY and FYNNEI. The V and J ends lost 5 bases and 0 bases respectively, with 14 bases between them. The CDR3 sequence is 15 residues long.